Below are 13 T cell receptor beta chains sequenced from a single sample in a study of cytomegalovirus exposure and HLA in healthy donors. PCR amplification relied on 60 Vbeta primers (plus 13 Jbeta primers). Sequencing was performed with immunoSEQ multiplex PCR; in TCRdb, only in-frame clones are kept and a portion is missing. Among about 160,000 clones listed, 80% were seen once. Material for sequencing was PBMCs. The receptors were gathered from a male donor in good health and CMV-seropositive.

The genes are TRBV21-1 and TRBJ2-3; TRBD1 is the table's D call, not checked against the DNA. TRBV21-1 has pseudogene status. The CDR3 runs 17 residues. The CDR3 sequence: CASSKKRPDRVTDTQYF. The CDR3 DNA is TGTGCCAGCAGCAAAAAAAGACCGGACAGGGTCACAGATACGCAGTATTTT.

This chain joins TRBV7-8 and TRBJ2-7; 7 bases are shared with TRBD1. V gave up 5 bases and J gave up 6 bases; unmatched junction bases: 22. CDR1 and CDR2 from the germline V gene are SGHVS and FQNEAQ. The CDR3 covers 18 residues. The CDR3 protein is CASSLYLAGTDSISEQYF. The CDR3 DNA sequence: TGTGCCAGCAGCCTATATCTCGCCGGGACAGACTCGATTAGCGAGCAGTACTTC. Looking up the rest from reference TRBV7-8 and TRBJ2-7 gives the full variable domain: GAGVSQSPRYKVAKRGQDVALRCDPISGHVSLFWYQQALGQGPEFLTYFQNEAQLDKSGLPSDRFFAERPEGSVSTLKIQRTQQEDSAVYLCASSLYLAGTDSISEQYFGPGTRLTVT.

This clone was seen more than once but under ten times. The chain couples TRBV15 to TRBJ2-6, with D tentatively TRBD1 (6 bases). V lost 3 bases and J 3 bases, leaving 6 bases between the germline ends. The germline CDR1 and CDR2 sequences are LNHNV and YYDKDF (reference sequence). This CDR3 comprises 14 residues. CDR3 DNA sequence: TGTGCCACCAGCAGGACAGGTGGGGCCAACGTCCTGACTTTC. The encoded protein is CATSRTGGANVLTF.

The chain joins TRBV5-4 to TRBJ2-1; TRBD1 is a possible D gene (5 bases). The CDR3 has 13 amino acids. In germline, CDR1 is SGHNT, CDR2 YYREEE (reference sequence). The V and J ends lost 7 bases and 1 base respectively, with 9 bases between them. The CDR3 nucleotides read TGTGCCAGCGCCGACAGATCCTACAATGAGCAGTTCTTC. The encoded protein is CASADRSYNEQFF. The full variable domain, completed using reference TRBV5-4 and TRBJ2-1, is ETGVTQSPTHLIKTRGQQVTLRCSSQSGHNTVSWYQQALGQGPQFIFQYYREEENGRGNFPPRFSGLQFPNYSSELNVNALELDDSALYLCASADRSYNEQFFGPGTRLTVL.

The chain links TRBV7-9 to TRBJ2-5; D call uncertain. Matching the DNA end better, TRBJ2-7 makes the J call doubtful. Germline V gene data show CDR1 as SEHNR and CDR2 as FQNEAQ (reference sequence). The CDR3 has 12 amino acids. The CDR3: CASSFSYYEQYF. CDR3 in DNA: TGTGCCAGCAGCTTCTCATACTACGAGCAGTACTTC.

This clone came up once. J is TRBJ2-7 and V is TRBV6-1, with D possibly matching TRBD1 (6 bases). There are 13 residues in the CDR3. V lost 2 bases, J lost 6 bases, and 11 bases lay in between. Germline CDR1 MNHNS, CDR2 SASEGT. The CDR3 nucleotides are TGTGCCAGCAGTGAATTGCGAGGGGGCGAGCAGTACTTC. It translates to CASSELRGGEQYF.

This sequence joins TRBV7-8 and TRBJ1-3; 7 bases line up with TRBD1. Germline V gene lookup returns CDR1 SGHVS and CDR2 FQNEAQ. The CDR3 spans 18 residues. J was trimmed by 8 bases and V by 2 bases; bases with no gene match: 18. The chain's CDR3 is CASSLRTGQTFQLHTIYF. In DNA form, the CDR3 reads TGTGCCAGCAGCTTACGGACAGGCCAAACATTCCAACTACACACCATATATTTT.

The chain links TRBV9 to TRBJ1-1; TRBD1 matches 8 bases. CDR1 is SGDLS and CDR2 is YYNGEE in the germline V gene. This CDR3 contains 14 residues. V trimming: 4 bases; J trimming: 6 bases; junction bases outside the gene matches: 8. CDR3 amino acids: CASSNQGASAEAFF. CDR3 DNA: TGTGCCAGCAGCAACCAGGGGGCGTCCGCTGAAGCTTTCTTT.

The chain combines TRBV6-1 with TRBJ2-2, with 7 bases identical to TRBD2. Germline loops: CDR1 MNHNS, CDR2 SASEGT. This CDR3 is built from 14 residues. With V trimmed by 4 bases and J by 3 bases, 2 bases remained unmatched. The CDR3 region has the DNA TGTGCCAGCAGTGTGCGGGGGTACACCGGGGAGCTGTTTTTT. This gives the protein CASSVRGYTGELFF.

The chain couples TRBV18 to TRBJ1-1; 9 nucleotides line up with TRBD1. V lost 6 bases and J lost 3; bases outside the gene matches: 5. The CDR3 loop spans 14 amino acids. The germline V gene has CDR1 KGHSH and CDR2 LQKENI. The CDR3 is CASSTTGGDTEAFF. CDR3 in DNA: TGTGCCAGCTCCACGACAGGGGGGGACACTGAAGCTTTCTTT.

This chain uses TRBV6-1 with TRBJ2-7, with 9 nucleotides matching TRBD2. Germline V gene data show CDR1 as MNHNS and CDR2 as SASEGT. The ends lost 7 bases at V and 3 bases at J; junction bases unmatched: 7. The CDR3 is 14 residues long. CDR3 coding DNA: TGTGCCAGCAAAATAAGCGGGAGGAACTACGAGCAGTACTTC. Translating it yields CASKISGRNYEQYF.

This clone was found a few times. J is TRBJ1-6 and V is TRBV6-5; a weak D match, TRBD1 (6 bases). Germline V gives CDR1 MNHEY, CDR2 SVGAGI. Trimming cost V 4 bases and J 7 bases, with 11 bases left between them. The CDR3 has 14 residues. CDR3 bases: TGTGCCAGCAGTTCCCAAGGACAGAATTCACCCCTCCACTTT. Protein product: CASSSQGQNSPLHF.

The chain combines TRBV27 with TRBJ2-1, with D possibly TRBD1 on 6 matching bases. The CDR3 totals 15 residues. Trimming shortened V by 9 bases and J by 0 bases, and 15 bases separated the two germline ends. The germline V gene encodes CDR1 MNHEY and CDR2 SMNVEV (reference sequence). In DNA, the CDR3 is TGTGCCAGAACCGTCCCGGGACACTCCTACAATGAGCAGTTCTTC. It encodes CARTVPGHSYNEQFF.